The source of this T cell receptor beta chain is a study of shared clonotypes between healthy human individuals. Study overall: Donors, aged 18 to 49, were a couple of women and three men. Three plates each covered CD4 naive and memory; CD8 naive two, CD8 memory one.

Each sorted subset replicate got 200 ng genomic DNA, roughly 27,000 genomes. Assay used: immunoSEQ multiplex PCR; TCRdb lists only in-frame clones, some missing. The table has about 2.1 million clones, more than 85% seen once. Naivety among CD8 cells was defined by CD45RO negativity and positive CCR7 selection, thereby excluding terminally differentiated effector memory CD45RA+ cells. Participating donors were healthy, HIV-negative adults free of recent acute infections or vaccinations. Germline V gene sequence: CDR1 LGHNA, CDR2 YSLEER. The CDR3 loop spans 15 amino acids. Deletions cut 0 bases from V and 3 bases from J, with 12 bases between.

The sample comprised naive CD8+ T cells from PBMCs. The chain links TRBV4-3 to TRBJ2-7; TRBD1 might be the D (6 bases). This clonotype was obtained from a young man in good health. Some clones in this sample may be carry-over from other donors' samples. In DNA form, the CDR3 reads TGCGCCAGCAGCCAAGAGCAGGGGACCCACTACGAGCAGTACTTC. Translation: CASSQEQGTHYEQYF.